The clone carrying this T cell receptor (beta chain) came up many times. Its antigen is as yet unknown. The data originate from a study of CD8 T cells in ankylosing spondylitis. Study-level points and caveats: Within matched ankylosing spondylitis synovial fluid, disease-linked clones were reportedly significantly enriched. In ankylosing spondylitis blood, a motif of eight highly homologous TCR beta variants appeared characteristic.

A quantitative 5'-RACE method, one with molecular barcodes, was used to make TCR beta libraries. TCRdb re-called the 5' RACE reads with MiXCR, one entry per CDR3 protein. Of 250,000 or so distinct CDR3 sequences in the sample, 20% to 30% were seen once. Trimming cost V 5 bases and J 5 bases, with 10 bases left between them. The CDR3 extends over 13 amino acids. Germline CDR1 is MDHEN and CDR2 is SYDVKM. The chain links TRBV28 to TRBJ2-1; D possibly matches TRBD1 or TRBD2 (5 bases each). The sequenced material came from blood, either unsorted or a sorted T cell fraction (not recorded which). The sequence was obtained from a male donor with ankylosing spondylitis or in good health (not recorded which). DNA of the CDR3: TGTGCCAGCAGTGAGGGGAACAACAATGAGCAGTTCTTC. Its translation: CASSEGNNNEQFF. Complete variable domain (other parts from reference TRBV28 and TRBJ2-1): DVKVTQSSRYLVKRTGEKVFLECVQDMDHENMFWYRQDPGLGLRLIYFSYDVKMKEKGDIPEGYSVSREKKERFSLILESASTNQTSMYLCASSEGNNNEQFFGPGTRLTVL.